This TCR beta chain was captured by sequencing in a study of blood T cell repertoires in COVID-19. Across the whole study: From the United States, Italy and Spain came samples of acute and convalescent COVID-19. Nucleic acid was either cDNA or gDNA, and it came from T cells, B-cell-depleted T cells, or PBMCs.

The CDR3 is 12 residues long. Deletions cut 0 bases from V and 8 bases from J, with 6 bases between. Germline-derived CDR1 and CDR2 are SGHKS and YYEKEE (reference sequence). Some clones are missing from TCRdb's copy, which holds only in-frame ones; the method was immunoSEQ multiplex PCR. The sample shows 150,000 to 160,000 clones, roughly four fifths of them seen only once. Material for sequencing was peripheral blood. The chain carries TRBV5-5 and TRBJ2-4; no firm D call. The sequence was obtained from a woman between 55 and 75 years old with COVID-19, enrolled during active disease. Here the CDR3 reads CASSLGGDIQYF. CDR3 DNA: TGTGCCAGCAGCTTGGGAGGTGACATTCAGTACTTC.